The 9 T cell receptor beta chains reported below all come from one sample, sequenced in a study of tumor and adjacent non-tumor tissue in lung cancer. Three rounds of nested PCR, following a modified ARM-PCR protocol, produced the TCRbeta library. Via MiXCR, TCRdb re-called the multiplex PCR reads, giving one row per CDR3 protein. This sample has over 35,000 distinct CDR3 sequences, with approximately 61% found just once. The template was RNA from unsorted bulk tissue. Distant lung tissue was collected more than 3 cm away from the tumor edge. Sequencing input: distant non-tumor lung tissue. Receptors originate from a man aged 45-65 years with non-small cell lung cancer.

Points on this clonotype: An end of the junction differs from the germline gene, which may be a read error. The chain couples TRBV11-2 to TRBJ2-5, with a possible D match to TRBD2 (5 bases). Germline CDR1 reads SGHAT; CDR2 reads FQNNGV. This CDR3 is 13 amino acids long. This CDR3 is CVSSLWRSEAQYF. CDR3 DNA sequence: TGTGTCAGCAGCTTATGGAGGTCGGAGGCCCAGTACTTC.

This clonotype was seen a handful of times. One end of the junction is discordant with germline, which a read error may explain. V usage is TRBV13 and J usage is TRBJ2-7; 9 bases are shared with TRBD1. Looked up from germline, CDR1 is PRHDT and CDR2 is FYEKMQ (reference sequence). The length of the CDR3 is 14 residues. CDR3 nucleotide sequence: TGTGCCAGCAGCGCGGGACAGGGCAGTTACGGGCAGTACTTC. As protein: CASSAGQGSYGQYF.

The chain uses TRBV5-1 and TRBJ1-2; D is possibly TRBD1 (5 bases). CDR1 and CDR2 from the germline V gene are SGHRS and YFSETQ. The ends were cut back, 3 bases at V and 3 bases at J, with 12 bases in the middle. CDR3 size: 14 residues. The CDR3: CASSSTRDDYGYTF. The CDR3 nucleotides are TGCGCCAGCAGCTCCACACGGGACGACTATGGCTACACCTTC.

Of note for this clonotype: One end of the junction does not line up with germline, which may come from a read error. This chain links TRBV20-1 with TRBJ1-5; D is unclear. CDR3 length equals 13 residues. CDR1 is DFQATT and CDR2 is SNEGSKA in the germline V gene (reference sequence). The CDR3 sequence: CSARADNNQPSIF. CDR3 sequence (DNA): TGCAGTGCTAGAGCCGACAACAATCAGCCCAGCATTTTT.

Turning to this clonotype: A much larger clone lies a single base off, so this may be a read error. J is TRBJ1-2 and V is TRBV20-1; no clear D. The CDR3 loop spans 12 amino acids. CDR1 DFQATT and CDR2 SNEGSKA come from the germline V gene (reference sequence). Trimming pared 5 bases from V and 3 bases from J, leaving 10 bases between. In DNA, the CDR3 is TGCAGTGCTCCAGCGCAGGACTATGGCTACACCTTC. This codes for CSAPAQDYGYTF.

As regards this clonotype: This may stem from a read error, because a much larger clone lies one nucleotide away. The chain carries TRBV20-1 and TRBJ2-7; D could derive from TRBD1 or TRBD2 (6 bases each). Germline V gene lookup returns CDR1 DFQATT and CDR2 SNEGSKA (reference sequence). With 0 bases removed from V and 7 bases from J, the gap between germline ends came to 22 bases. The CDR3 has 16 residues. The CDR3 loop reads CSARDPTSSRDNEQYF. CDR3 coding DNA: TGCAGTGCTAGAGATCCGACTAGTAGTCGGGACAATGAGCAGTACTTC.

Points on this clonotype: The junction shows a germline mismatch at one end, possibly a read error. This chain joins TRBV28 and TRBJ2-7; possibly TRBD2 for D (5 bases). The CDR3 has 14 residues. Looked up from germline, CDR1 is MDHEN and CDR2 is SYDVKM. The CDR3 loop reads CASTFEGFAYELYF. In DNA, the CDR3 is TGTGCCAGCACTTTTGAGGGTTTCGCCTACGAGCTGTACTTC.

This clonotype occurred many times. The chain uses TRBV5-1 and TRBJ1-6; the D gene is possibly TRBD1 (6 bases). The germline gives CDR1 SGHRS, CDR2 YFSETQ. The ends were cut back, 5 bases at V and 5 bases at J, with 14 bases in the middle. The CDR3 is 15 residues long. DNA of the CDR3: TGCGCCAGCAGACTCCGGACAGTCAATAATTCACCCCTCCACTTT. This gives the protein CASRLRTVNNSPLHF.

Concerning this clonotype: This may come from a read error, since a much larger clone is one base off. The chain combines TRBV4-2 with TRBJ1-5; TRBD1 is a possible D gene (5 bases). Trimming took off 1 base at V and 10 bases at J, with 11 bases between the two ends. Germline assignment: CDR1 LGHNA and CDR2 YNFKEQ. This CDR3 is 13 amino acids long. CDR3 amino acids: CASSQVGGDPQHF. The DNA of the CDR3 is TGTGCCAGCAGCCAAGTGGGAGGGGACCCCCAGCATTTT.